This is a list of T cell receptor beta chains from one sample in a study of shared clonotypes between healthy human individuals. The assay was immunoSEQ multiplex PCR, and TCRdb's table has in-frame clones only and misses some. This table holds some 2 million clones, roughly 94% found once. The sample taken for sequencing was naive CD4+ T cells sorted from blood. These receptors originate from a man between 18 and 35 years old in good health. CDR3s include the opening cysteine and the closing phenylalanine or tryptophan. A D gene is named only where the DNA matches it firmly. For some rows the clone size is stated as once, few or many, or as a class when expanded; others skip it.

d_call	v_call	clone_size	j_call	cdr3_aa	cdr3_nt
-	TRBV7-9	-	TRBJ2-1	CASSLALVRNEQFF	TGTGCCAGCAGCTTAGCCCTAGTTAGGAATGAGCAGTTCTTC
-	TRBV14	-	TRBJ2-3	CASRSTDTQYF	TGTGCCAGCAGGAGCACAGATACGCAGTATTTT
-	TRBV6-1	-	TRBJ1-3	CASSVGGTGNTIYF	TGTGCCAGCAGTGTTGGAGGGACAGGAAACACCATATATTTT
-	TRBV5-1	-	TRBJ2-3	CASSLEGGILTDTQYF	TGCGCCAGCAGCTTGGAAGGGGGGATTTTAACAGATACGCAGTATTTT
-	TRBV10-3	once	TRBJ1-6	CAISESQTRDSPLHF	TGTGCCATCAGTGAGTCCCAGACTCGGGATTCACCCCTCCACTTT
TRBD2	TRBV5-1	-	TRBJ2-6	CASSLDAGGPGANVLTF	TGCGCCAGCAGCTTGGACGCGGGGGGGCCCGGGGCCAACGTCCTGACTTTC
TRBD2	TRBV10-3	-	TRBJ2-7	CAISDGLAGGREQYF	TGTGCCATCAGTGACGGACTAGCGGGGGGCCGCGAGCAGTACTTC
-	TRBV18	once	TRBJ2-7	CASSFRDLAFEQYF	TGTGCCAGCTCATTCCGGGACCTAGCGTTCGAGCAGTACTTC
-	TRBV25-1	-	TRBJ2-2	CASSELTPGELFF	TGTGCCAGCAGTGAATTAACTCCCGGGGAGCTGTTTTTT
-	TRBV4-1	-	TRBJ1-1	CASSQDSTEAFF	TGCGCCAGCAGCCAAGACAGCACTGAAGCTTTCTTT
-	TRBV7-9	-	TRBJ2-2	CASSLAASIGELFF	TGTGCCAGCAGCTTAGCGGCGTCGATCGGGGAGCTGTTTTTT
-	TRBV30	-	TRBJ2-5	CAWSLPRGLQETQYF	TGTGCCTGGTCTCTCCCCAGGGGTTTGCAAGAGACCCAGTACTTC
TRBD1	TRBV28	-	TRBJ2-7	CASSPYRQGAVTYEQYF	TGTGCCAGCAGCCCCTATCGACAGGGGGCCGTCACCTACGAGCAGTACTTC
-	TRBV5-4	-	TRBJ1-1	CAGSTGPTNEAFF	TGTGCCGGCAGCACTGGCCCGACCAATGAAGCTTTCTTT
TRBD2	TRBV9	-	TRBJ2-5	CASSVAGGPQETQYF	TGTGCCAGCAGCGTAGCGGGAGGGCCGCAAGAGACCCAGTACTTC
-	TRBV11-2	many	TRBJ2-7	CASSFPGHGEDLYEQYF	TGTGCCAGCAGCTTCCCGGGCCACGGGGAAGATCTCTACGAGCAGTACTTC
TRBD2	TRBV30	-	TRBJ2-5	CAWSQLAGDTTQYF	TGTGCCTGGAGTCAACTAGCGGGGGATACGACCCAGTACTTC
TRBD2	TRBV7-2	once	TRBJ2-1	CASSPKSGKVNNEQFF	TGTGCCAGCTCCCCGAAAAGCGGGAAAGTGAACAATGAGCAGTTCTTC
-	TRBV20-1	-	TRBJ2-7	CSPNEQYF	TGCAGCCCCAACGAGCAGTACTTC
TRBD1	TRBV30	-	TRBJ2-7	CAWTVRGQGHEQYF	TGTGCCTGGACCGTGAGGGGACAGGGCCACGAGCAGTACTTC
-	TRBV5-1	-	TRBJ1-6	CASSLGTASSYNSPLHF	TGCGCCAGCAGCTTGGGCACGGCCAGCTCCTATAATTCACCCCTCCACTTT
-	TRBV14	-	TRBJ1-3	CASSQIRPRSGNTIYF	TGTGCCAGCAGCCAAATCCGGCCACGCTCTGGAAACACCATATATTTT
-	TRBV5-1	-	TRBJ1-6	CASSLAPLNSPLHF	TGCGCCAGCAGCTTGGCTCCCCTAAATTCACCCCTCCACTTT
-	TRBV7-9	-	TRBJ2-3	CASSYPWQGSTDTQYF	TGTGCCAGCAGCTACCCCTGGCAGGGATCGACAGATACGCAGTATTTT
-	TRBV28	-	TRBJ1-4	CASSPLNGHRVEKLFF	TGTGCCAGCAGTCCCCTCAACGGGCATAGGGTTGAAAAACTGTTTTTT
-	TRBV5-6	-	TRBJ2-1	CASTNRGRLTYNEQFF	TGTGCCAGCACCAACCGGGGCCGGCTCACCTACAATGAGCAGTTCTTC
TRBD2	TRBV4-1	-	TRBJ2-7	CASSQGALADIYEQYF	TGCGCCAGCAGCCAAGGGGCTCTAGCGGATATCTACGAGCAGTACTTC
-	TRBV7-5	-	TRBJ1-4	CARSSSRGRPGLDEKLFF	TGTGCCAGAAGCTCTAGTCGGGGTCGGCCAGGGTTAGATGAAAAACTGTTTTTT
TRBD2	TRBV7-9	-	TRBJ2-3	CASRYLLALGASTDTQYF	TGTGCCAGCAGGTATTTACTAGCGCTGGGCGCTAGCACAGATACGCAGTATTTT
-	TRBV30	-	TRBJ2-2	CAWSEGRAMELFF	TGTGCCTGGAGTGAGGGCCGAGCTATGGAGCTGTTTTTT
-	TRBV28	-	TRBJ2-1	CARPDHRGEQFF	TGTGCCAGACCTGACCACCGGGGTGAGCAGTTCTTC
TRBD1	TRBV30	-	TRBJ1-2	CAWSDRGIYGYTF	TGTGCCTGGAGTGACAGGGGAATCTATGGCTACACCTTC
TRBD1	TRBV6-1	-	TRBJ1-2	CASTDRSNGYTF	TGTGCCAGCACGGACAGGAGTAATGGCTACACCTTC
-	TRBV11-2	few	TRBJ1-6	CASSLVQGSHTPLHF	TGTGCCAGCAGCTTAGTGCAGGGCTCCCATACACCCCTCCACTTT
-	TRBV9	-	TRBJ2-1	CASSVAGQGTHNEQFF	TGTGCCAGCAGCGTAGCTGGGCAGGGGACCCACAATGAGCAGTTCTTC
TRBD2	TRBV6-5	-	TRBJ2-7	CASRRGTSGRQYF	TGTGCCAGCAGGAGGGGGACTAGCGGGAGGCAGTACTTC